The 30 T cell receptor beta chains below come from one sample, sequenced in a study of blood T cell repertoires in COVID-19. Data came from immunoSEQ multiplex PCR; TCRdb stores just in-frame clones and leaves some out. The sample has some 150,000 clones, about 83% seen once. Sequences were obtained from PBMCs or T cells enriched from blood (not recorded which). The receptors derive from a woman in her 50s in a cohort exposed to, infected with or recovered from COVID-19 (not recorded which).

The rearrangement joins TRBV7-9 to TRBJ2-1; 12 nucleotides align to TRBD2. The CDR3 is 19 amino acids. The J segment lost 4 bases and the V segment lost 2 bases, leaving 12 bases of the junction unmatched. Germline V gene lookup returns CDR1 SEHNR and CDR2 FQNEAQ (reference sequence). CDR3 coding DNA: TGTGCCAGCAGCTTAATAAACCCCCCCACTAGCGGGGGGTACAATGAGCAGTTCTTC. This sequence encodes CASSLINPPTSGGYNEQFF.

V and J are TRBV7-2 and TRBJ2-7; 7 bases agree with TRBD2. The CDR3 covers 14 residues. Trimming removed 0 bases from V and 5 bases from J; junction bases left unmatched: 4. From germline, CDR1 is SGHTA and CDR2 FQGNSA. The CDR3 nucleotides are TGTGCCAGCAGCTTAGCGGCGGGAGCCAACGAGCAGTACTTC. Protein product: CASSLAAGANEQYF.

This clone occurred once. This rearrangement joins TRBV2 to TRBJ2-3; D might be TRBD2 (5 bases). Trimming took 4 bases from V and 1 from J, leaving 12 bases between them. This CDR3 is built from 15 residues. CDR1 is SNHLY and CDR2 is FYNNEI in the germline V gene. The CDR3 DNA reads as TGTGCCAGCAGTGCTGGGAGTGAAGGCACAGATACGCAGTATTTT. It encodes CASSAGSEGTDTQYF.

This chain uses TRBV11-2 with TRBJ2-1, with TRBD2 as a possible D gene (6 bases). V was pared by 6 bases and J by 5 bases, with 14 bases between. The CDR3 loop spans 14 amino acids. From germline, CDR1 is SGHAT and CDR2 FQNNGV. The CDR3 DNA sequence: TGTGCCAGCAGACGACGGAGGGTGGACAATGAGCAGTTCTTC. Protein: CASRRRRVDNEQFF. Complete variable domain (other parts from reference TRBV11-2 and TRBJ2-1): EAGVAQSPRYKIIEKRQSVAFWCNPISGHATLYWYQQILGQGPKLLIQFQNNGVVDDSQLPKDRFSAERLKGVDSTLKIQPAKLEDSAVYLCASRRRRVDNEQFFGPGTRLTVL.

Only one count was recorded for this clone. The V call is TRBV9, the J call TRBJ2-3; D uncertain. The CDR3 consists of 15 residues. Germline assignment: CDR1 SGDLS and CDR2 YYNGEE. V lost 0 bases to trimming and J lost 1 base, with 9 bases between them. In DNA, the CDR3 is TGTGCCAGCAGCGTAGCTCTTCGAGGCACAGATACGCAGTATTTT. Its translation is CASSVALRGTDTQYF.

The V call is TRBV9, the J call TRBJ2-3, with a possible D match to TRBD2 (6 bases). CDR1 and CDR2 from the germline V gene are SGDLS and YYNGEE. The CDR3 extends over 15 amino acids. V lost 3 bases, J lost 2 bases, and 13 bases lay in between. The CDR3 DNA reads TGTGCCAGCAGCGGTAGCGGTGGGGCCACAGATACGCAGTATTTT. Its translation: CASSGSGGATDTQYF.

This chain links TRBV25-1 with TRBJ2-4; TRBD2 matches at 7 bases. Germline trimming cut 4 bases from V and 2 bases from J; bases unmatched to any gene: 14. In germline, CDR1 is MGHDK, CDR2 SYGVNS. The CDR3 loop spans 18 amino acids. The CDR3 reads CASSVGGTWDGSKNIQYF. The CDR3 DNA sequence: TGTGCCAGCAGTGTCGGGGGGACCTGGGACGGGTCCAAAAACATTCAGTACTTC.

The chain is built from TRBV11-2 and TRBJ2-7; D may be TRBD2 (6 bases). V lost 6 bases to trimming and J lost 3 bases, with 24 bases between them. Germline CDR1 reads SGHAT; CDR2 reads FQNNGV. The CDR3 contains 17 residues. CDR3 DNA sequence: TGTGCCAGCAGTTTTGCGGCAGGAGGGCAGGGCTTCTACGAGCAGTACTTC. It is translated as CASSFAAGGQGFYEQYF.

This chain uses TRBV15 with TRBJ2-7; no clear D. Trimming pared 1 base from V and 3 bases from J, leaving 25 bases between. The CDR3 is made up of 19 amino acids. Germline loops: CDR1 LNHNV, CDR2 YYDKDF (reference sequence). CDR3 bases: TGTGCCACCAGCAGAGTATCTTTTATCGAACTCAGAAGGAGCTACGAGCAGTACTTC. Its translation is CATSRVSFIELRRSYEQYF.

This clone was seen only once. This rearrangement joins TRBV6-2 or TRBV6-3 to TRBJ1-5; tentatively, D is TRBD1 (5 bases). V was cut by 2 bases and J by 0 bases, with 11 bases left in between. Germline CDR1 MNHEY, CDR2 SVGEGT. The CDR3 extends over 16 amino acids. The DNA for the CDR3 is TGTGCCAGCAGTTACCCACAGGAGTATAGCAATCAGCCCCAGCATTTT. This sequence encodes CASSYPQEYSNQPQHF.

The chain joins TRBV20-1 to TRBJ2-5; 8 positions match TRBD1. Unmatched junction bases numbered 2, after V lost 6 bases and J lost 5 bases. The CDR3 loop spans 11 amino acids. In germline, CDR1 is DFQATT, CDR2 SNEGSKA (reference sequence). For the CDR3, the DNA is TGCAGTGCGTGGACAGGGGAGACCCAGTACTTC. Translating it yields CSAWTGETQYF.

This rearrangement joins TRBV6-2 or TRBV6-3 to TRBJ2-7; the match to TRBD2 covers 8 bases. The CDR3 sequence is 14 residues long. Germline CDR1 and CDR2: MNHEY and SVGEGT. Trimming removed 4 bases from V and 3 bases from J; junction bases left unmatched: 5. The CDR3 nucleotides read TGTGCCAGCAGTTCCGCGGGGGGTATCTACGAGCAGTACTTC. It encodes CASSSAGGIYEQYF.

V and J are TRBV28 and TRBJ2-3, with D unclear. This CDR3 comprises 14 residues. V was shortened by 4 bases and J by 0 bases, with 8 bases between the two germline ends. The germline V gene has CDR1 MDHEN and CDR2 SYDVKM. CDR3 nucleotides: TGTGCCAGCAGTTCGAGCGACAGCACAGATACGCAGTATTTT. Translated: CASSSSDSTDTQYF.

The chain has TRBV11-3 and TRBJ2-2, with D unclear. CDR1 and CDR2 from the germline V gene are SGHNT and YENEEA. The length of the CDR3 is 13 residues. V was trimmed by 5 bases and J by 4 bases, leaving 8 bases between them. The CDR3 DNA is TGTGCCAGCAGCCTAACTACCACCGGGGAGCTGTTTTTT. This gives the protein CASSLTTTGELFF.

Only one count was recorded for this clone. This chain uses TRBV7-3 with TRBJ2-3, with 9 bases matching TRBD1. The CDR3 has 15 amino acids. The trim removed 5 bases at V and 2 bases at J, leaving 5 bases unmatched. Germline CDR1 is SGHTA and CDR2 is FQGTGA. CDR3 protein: CASSQTGGFTDTQYF. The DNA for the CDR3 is TGTGCCAGCAGCCAAACAGGGGGCTTCACAGATACGCAGTATTTT. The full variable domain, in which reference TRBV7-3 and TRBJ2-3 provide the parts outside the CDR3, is GAGVSQTPSNKVTEKGKYVELRCDPISGHTALYWYRQSLGQGPEFLIYFQGTGAADDSGLPNDRFFAVRPEGSVSTLKIQRTERGDSAVYLCASSQTGGFTDTQYFGPGTRLTVL.

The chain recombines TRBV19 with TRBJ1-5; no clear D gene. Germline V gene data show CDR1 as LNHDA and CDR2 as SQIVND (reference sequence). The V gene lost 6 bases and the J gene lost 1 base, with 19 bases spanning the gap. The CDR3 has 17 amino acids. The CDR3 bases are TGTGCCAGTAGCGTTACTCGGGGTAACAAAAGCAATCAGCCCCAGCATTTT. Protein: CASSVTRGNKSNQPQHF.

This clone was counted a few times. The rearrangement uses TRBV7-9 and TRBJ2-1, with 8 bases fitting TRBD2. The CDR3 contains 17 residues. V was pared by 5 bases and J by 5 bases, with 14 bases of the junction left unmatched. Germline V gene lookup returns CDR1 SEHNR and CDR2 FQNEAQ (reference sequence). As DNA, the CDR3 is TGTGCCAGCAGCCCTCCGCTCCGACTAGCGAAAAACAATGAGCAGTTCTTC. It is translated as CASSPPLRLAKNNEQFF.

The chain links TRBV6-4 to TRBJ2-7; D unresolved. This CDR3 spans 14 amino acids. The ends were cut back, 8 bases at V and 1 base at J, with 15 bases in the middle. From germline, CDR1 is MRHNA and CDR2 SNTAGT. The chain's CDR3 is CASSEVPDSYEQYF. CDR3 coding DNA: TGTGCCAGCTCTGAGGTCCCCGATTCCTACGAGCAGTACTTC.

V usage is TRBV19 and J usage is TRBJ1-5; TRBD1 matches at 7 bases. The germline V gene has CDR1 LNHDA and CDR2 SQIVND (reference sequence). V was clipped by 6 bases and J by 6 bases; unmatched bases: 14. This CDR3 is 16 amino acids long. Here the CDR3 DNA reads TGTGCCAGTAGGGAACACAGGGGATTTGGCGGTCAGCCCCAGCATTTT. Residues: CASREHRGFGGQPQHF.

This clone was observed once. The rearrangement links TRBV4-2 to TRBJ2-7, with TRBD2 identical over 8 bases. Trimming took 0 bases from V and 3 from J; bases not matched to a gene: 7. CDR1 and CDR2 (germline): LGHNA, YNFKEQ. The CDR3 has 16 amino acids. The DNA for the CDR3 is TGTGCCAGCAGCCAAGACCGAGCGGGGGCCCACTACGAGCAGTACTTC. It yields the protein CASSQDRAGAHYEQYF.

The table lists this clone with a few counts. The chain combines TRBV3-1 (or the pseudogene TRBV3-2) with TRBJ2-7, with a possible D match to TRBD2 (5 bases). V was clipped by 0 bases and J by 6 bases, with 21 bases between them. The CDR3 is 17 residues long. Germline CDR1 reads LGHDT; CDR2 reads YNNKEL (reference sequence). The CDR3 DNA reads TGTGCCAGCAGCCAAGATCCGCCGAGGGCCCTCCCCTCCGAGCAGTACTTC. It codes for CASSQDPPRALPSEQYF.

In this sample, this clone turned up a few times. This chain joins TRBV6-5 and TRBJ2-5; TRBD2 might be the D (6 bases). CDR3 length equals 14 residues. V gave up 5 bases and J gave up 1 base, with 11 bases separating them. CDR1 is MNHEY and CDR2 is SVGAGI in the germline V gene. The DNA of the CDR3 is TGTGCCAGCAGTCCGGGACTCGGCCAAGAGACCCAGTACTTC. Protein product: CASSPGLGQETQYF.

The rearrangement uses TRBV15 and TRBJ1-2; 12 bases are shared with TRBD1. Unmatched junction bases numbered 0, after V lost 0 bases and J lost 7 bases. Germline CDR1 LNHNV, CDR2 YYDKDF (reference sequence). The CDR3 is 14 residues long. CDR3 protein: CATSREGQGAGYTF. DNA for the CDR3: TGTGCCACCAGCAGAGAGGGACAGGGGGCTGGCTACACCTTC.

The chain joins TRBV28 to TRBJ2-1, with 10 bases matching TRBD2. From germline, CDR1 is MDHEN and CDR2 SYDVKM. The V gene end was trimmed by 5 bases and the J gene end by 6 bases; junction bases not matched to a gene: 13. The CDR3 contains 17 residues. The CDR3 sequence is CASSAPGPSGRSNEQFF. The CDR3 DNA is TGTGCCAGCAGTGCCCCAGGCCCTAGCGGGAGATCCAATGAGCAGTTCTTC.

The CDR3, as DNA: TGTGCCAGCAGCTTTCTCCGCGGCACCGGGGAGCTGTTTTTT. Its protein product is CASSFLRGTGELFF. The chain carries TRBV11-2 and TRBJ2-2; D gene unclear. The germline gives CDR1 SGHAT, CDR2 FQNNGV. The CDR3 extends over 14 amino acids. The ends were cut back, 3 bases at V and 4 bases at J, with 9 bases in the middle.

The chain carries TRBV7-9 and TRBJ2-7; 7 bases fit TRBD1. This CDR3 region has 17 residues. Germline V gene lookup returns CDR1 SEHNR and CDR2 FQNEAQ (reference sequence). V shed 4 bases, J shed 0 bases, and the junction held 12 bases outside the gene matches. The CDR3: CASSSGYRDRDSYEQYF. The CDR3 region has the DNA TGTGCCAGCAGCTCAGGCTATCGGGACAGAGACTCCTACGAGCAGTACTTC. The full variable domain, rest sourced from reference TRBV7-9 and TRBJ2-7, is DTGVSQNPRHKITKRGQNVTFRCDPISEHNRLYWYRQTLGQGPEFLTYFQNEAQLEKSRLLSDRFSAERPKGSFSTLEIQRTEQGDSAMYLCASSSGYRDRDSYEQYFGPGTRLTVT.

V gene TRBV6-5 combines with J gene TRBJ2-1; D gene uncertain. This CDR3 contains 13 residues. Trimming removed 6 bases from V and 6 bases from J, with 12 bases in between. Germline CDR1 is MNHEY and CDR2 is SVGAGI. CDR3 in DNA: TGTGCCAGCAGAATATTCCCGGTCAATGAGCAGTTCTTC. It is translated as CASRIFPVNEQFF.

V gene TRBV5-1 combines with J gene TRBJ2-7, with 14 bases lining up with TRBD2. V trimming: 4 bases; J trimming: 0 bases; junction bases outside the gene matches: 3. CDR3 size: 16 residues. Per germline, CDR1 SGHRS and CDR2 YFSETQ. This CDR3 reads CASSRGTSGGSYEQYF. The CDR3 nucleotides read TGCGCCAGCAGCCGCGGGACTAGCGGGGGCTCCTACGAGCAGTACTTC. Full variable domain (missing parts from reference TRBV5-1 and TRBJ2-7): KAGVTQTPRYLIKTRGQQVTLSCSPISGHRSVSWYQQTPGQGLQFLFEYFSETQRNKGNFPGRFSGRQFSNSRSEMNVSTLELGDSALYLCASSRGTSGGSYEQYFGPGTRLTVT.

The chain's CDR3 is CASSSFSGNTIYF. Written as DNA, the CDR3 is TGTGCCAGTTCGAGCTTCTCTGGAAACACCATATATTTT. The rearrangement joins TRBV7-2 to TRBJ1-3; unclear D gene. Germline-derived CDR1 and CDR2 are SGHTA and FQGNSA. The CDR3 totals 13 residues. V lost 9 bases and J 0 bases, leaving 9 bases between the germline ends.

The CDR3 DNA is TGTGCCACTCGAATGACAGGGCAAAGCAATCAGCCCCAGCATTTT. Translated: CATRMTGQSNQPQHF. The chain employs TRBV27 and TRBJ1-5, with TRBD1 identical over 7 bases. The germline V gene encodes CDR1 MNHEY and CDR2 SMNVEV (reference sequence). The CDR3 totals 15 residues. The V segment lost 10 bases and the J segment 1 base; nucleotides outside the gene matches: 10.